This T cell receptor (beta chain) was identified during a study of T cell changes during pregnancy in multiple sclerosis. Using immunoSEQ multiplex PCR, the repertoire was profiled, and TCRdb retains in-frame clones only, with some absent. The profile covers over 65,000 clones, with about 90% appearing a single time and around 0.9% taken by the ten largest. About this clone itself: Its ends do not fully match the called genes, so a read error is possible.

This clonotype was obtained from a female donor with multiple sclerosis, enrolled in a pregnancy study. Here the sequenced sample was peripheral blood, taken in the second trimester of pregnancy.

CDR3 loop: CASSLTPGASYGCTF. The CDR3 DNA reads TGTGCCAGCAGCTTAACGCCAGGGGCAAGCTATGGCTGCACCTTC. This chain links TRBV7-3 with TRBJ1-2; D may be TRBD1 (6 bases). Per germline, CDR1 SGHTA and CDR2 FQGTGA. This CDR3 spans 15 amino acids.